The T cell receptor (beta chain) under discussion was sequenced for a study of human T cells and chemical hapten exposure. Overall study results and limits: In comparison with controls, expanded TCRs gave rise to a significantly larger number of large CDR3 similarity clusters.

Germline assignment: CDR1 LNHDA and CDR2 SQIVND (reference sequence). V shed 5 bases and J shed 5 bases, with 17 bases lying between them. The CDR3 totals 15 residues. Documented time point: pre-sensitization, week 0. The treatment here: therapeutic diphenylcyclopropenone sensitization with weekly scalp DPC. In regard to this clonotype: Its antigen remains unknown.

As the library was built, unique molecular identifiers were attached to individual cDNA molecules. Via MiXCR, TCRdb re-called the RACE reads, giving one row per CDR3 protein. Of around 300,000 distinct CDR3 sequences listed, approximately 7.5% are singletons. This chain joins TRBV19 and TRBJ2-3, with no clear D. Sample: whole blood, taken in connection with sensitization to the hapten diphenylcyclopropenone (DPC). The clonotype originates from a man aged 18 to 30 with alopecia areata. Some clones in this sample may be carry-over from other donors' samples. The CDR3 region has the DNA TGTGCCAGTAGTCTACAGCCAGATATGGGAGATACGCAGTATTTT. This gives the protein CASSLQPDMGDTQYF. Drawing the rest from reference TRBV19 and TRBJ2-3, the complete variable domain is DGGITQSPKYLFRKEGQNVTLSCEQNLNHDAMYWYRQDPGQGLRLIYYSQIVNDFQKGDIAEGYSVSREKKESFPLTVTSAQKNPTAFYLCASSLQPDMGDTQYFGPGTRLTVL.